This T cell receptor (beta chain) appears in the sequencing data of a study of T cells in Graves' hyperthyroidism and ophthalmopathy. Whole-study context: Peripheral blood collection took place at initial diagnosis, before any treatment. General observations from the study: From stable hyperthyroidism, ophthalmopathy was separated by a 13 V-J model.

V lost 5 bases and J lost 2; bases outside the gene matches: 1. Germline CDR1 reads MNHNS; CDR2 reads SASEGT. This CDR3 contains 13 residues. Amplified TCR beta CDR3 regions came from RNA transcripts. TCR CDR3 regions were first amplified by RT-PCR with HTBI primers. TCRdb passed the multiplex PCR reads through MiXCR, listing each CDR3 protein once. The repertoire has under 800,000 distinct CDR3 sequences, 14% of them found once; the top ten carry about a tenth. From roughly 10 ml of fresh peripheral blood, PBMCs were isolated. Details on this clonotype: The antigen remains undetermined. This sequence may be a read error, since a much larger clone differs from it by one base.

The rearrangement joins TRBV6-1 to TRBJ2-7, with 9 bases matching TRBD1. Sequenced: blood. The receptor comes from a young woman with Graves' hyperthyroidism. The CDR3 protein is CASSTGGTYEQYF. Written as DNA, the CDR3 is TGTGCCAGCAGTACAGGGGGCACCTACGAGCAGTACTTC.